This entry lists 23 T cell receptor beta chains sequenced from one sample in a study of T cells in women clearing cervical HPV infection. Here immunoSEQ multiplex PCR was the method, and the copy in TCRdb shows in-frame clones only, minus some. This sample's table reports tens of thousands of clones. The sequenced sample consisted of blood buffy coat. Receptors were obtained from a woman aged 18-70 years with a cervical HPV16 infection that either progressed to CIN3+ or cleared (not recorded which).

About this clone: The CDR3 is cut off 3 residues early in the read; its end comes from the germline J gene. V usage is TRBV7-9 and J usage is TRBJ2-3; tentatively, D is TRBD1 (6 bases). The CDR3 runs to 14 residues. Germline V gives CDR1 SEHNR, CDR2 FQNEAQ (reference sequence). The sequenced part of the CDR3 DNA is TGTGCCAGCAGCTTACAGGGGTCCAGGGAGACG. Protein: CASSLQGSRET. The full CDR3 protein reads CASSLQGSRETQYF.

Of note for this clone: The CDR3 goes on 3 residues after the read ends, and that part is filled in from the germline J gene. The V gene is TRBV5-1, the J gene TRBJ2-7; 9 bases align to TRBD1. This CDR3 is 15 amino acids long. Germline lookup yields CDR1 SGHRS and CDR2 YFSETQ. Germline trimming cut 8 bases from V and 2 bases from J; bases unmatched to any gene: 11. The CDR3 here is CARGDRDPTTYEQYF. The sequenced part of the CDR3 DNA is TGCGCCAGGGGGGACAGGGACCCTACTACCTACGAG.

In terms of frequency, this clone is medium-sized. The DNA ends 3 residues before the CDR3 does, and the rest of the CDR3 is filled in from the germline J gene. This chain connects TRBV20-1 to TRBJ2-7; possibly TRBD2 for D (6 bases). Germline CDR1 is DFQATT and CDR2 is SNEGSKA (reference sequence). The length of the CDR3 is 15 residues. Between the trimmed V and J ends, which lost 5 bases and 3 bases, there was a span of 20 bases. The sequenced CDR3 bases are TGCAGTGCTGGTCTCGGCGGAGGGCGGGGCTACGAG. This codes for CSAGLGGGRGYE. The entire CDR3 sequence reads CSAGLGGGRGYEQYF.

Concerning this clone: The read comes to an end 3 residues before the CDR3 does, leaving the germline J gene to fill in the end. The rearrangement links TRBV10-3 to TRBJ1-5; D unclear. The CDR3 contains 13 residues. The V gene lost 3 bases and the J gene lost 5 bases, with 8 bases spanning the gap. The V gene's germline CDR1 is ENHRY and CDR2 SYGVKD. The sequenced CDR3 bases are TGTGCCATCAGTGAAGGTGGGCATCAGCCC. Its protein product is CAISEGGHQP. In full, the CDR3 reads CAISEGGHQPQHF.

As concerns this clone: Sequencing ends 3 residues short of the CDR3 end; the germline J gene provides the rest. The chain couples TRBV19 to TRBJ1-4; D unresolved. Per germline, CDR1 LNHDA and CDR2 SQIVND (reference sequence). The CDR3 is made up of 13 amino acids. Trimming left V 1 base short and J 7 bases short, with 7 bases between. CDR3 DNA, as far as it was read: TGTGCCAGTAGTATAGTACCGGGTGAAAAA. It specifies CASSIVPGEK. The full CDR3 reads CASSIVPGEKLFF.

As regards this clone: The sequence runs out 3 residues before the end of the CDR3; the remainder is reconstructed from the germline J gene. V is TRBV19 and J is TRBJ1-4, with 8 bases that match TRBD1. Germline CDR1 is LNHDA and CDR2 is SQIVND (reference sequence). The CDR3 sequence is 14 residues long. The part of the CDR3 DNA that was read is TGTGCCAGTAGTATAGTTCAGGGGGCCGAGAAA. Translated, it gives CASSIVQGAEK. The entire CDR3 sequence reads CASSIVQGAEKLFF.

The CDR3 bases that were read are TGTGCCAGCTCACCACCGATCAGAGAGACC. This codes for CASSPPIRET. The CDR3 in full is CASSPPIRETQYF. V and J are TRBV18 and TRBJ2-5; D gene unclear. The read halts 3 residues ahead of the CDR3 end, with the missing end drawn from the germline J gene. This CDR3 has 13 amino acids. Per the germline V gene, CDR1 is KGHSH and CDR2 is LQKENI. V was trimmed by 0 bases and J by 4 bases, leaving 6 bases between them.

Comment on this clone: From the germline J gene comes the end of the CDR3, since the read stops 3 residues before it. This sequence joins TRBV20-1 and TRBJ2-7, with 9 positions matching TRBD1. The CDR3 runs 15 residues. Trimming took 0 bases from V and 5 from J; bases not matched to a gene: 8. From germline, CDR1 is DFQATT and CDR2 SNEGSKA (reference sequence). CDR3 DNA, as far as it was read: TGCAGTGCTAGAGATGGGGGGACAGGGTTCAACGAG. It yields the protein CSARDGGTGFNE. The whole CDR3 protein reads CSARDGGTGFNEQYF.

Turning to this clone: The read stops 3 residues short of the end of the CDR3; the missing end is completed from the germline J gene. The rearrangement links TRBV20-1 to TRBJ2-7; the match to TRBD2 covers 8 bases. CDR1 DFQATT and CDR2 SNEGSKA come from the germline V gene (reference sequence). The CDR3 length is 17 residues. V was clipped by 3 bases and J by 0 bases; unmatched bases: 13. The sequenced CDR3 bases are TGCAGTGCTAGTCTATCGACAGCGGGAGTTCTCTCCTACGAG. Amino acid sequence: CSASLSTAGVLSYE. The full CDR3 reads CSASLSTAGVLSYEQYF.

As to this clone: Coverage ceases 3 residues before the CDR3 finishes, and the germline J gene fills in the end. The chain has TRBV10-3 and TRBJ1-2, with D possibly TRBD1 on 5 matching bases. The germline V gene has CDR1 ENHRY and CDR2 SYGVKD. CDR3 length: 13 amino acids. CDR3 in amino acids: CAISPDNSGGYTF. The covered CDR3 bases are TGTGCCATCAGTCCCGACAACTCAGGGGGC.

Worth noting for this clone: The read halts 3 residues ahead of the CDR3 end, with the missing end drawn from the germline J gene. This chain connects TRBV7-9 to TRBJ2-2, with D possibly being TRBD1 (5 bases). The V end lost 4 bases, the J end lost 5 bases, and 14 bases lay between the germline ends. The germline gives CDR1 SEHNR, CDR2 FQNEAQ (reference sequence). The CDR3 spans 15 residues. The CDR3 region is CASSSWQQGTGELFF. CDR3 DNA, as far as it was read: TGTGCCAGCAGCTCCTGGCAGCAGGGTACCGGGGAG.

Turning to this clone: Read data end 3 residues before the CDR3 end; the end is taken from the germline J gene. The chain is built from TRBV19 and TRBJ2-7, with D perhaps TRBD1 (6 bases). The CDR3 is 14 amino acids. Trimming took 5 bases from V and 3 from J, leaving 14 bases between them. Germline V gene sequence: CDR1 LNHDA, CDR2 SQIVND (reference sequence). The CDR3 DNA, read in part, is TGTGCCAGTAGTCCCTCTTCCAGGGGCTACGAG. Protein product: CASSPSSRGYE. The entire CDR3 reads CASSPSSRGYEQYF.

To note about this clone: Read data end 3 residues before the CDR3 end; the end is taken from the germline J gene. J is TRBJ1-1 and V is TRBV7-9, with D maybe TRBD1 (5 bases). CDR1 is SEHNR, CDR2 FQNEAQ, per germline (reference sequence). The CDR3 has 15 residues. The CDR3 here is CASSPPGLALDTAFF. The CDR3 DNA, read in part, is TGTGCCAGCAGCCCGCCGGGACTAGCGTTGGATACG.

Comment on this clone: Read data end 3 residues before the CDR3 end; the end is taken from the germline J gene. The chain has TRBV6-2 or TRBV6-3 and TRBJ2-5; possible D gene TRBD1, 6 bases. Germline V gene lookup returns CDR1 MNHEY and CDR2 SVGEGT. Trimming cost V 7 bases and J 0 bases, with 12 bases left between them. The CDR3 loop spans 14 amino acids. The sequenced part of the CDR3 DNA is TGTGCCAGCATCAGGGGCGGGTACCAAGAGACC. Protein sequence: CASIRGGYQET. The complete CDR3 reads CASIRGGYQETQYF.

Turning to this clone: With the read ending 3 residues before the CDR3 end, the germline J gene is used to fill in that end. The chain links TRBV7-3 to TRBJ1-1; 7 bases match TRBD1. CDR1 and CDR2 from the germline V gene are SGHTA and FQGTGA. Trimming removed 4 bases from V and 0 bases from J; junction bases left unmatched: 8. The CDR3 length is 16 residues. CDR3 residues: CASSSSPGQLNTEAFF. Partial CDR3 DNA: TGTGCCAGCAGCTCTTCCCCGGGACAGCTGAACACTGAA.

For this clone: The observed sequence ends 3 residues before the CDR3 terminus, with the missing tail filled in from the germline J gene. The chain employs TRBV6-2 or TRBV6-3 and TRBJ2-2, with TRBD1 matching over 7 bases. The V gene's germline CDR1 is MNHEY and CDR2 SVGEGT. CDR3 length equals 13 residues. CDR3 sequence: CASSRQGPEKLFF. CDR3 bases read: TGTGCCAGCAGTCGACAGGGCCCCGAGAAG.

Regarding this clone: The read terminates 3 residues ahead of where the CDR3 ends, so the germline J gene completes it. The V gene is TRBV19, the J gene TRBJ2-3, with TRBD2 identical over 11 bases. Germline loops: CDR1 LNHDA, CDR2 SQIVND (reference sequence). The CDR3 consists of 15 residues. Partial CDR3 DNA: TGTGCCAGTAGTCCTGGACTAGCGGGCAGAGAGACG. Its translation: CASSPGLAGRET. The complete CDR3 sequence is CASSPGLAGRETQYF.

A remark on this clone: Read sequence stops 3 residues before the CDR3 end, and the germline J gene provides the missing end. The chain joins TRBV7-2 to TRBJ2-1; D remains unclear. This CDR3 contains 12 residues. V lost 4 bases and J 9 bases, leaving 10 bases between the germline ends. Per germline, CDR1 SGHTA and CDR2 FQGNSA. The sequenced CDR3 bases are TGTGCCAGCAGCTCAAGAGCTGGTGAG. Encoded protein: CASSSRAGE. The full-length CDR3 reads as CASSSRAGEQFF.

Comments on this clone: The sequence runs out 3 residues before the end of the CDR3; the remainder is reconstructed from the germline J gene. The rearrangement uses TRBV5-1 and TRBJ2-2; D is possibly TRBD1 (5 bases). The germline V gene has CDR1 SGHRS and CDR2 YFSETQ. Trimming pared 4 bases from V and 0 bases from J, leaving 10 bases between. The CDR3 is 15 amino acids. Here the CDR3 reads CASSPGHSNTGELFF. The CDR3 bases that were read are TGCGCCAGCAGCCCTGGACACTCGAACACCGGGGAG.

A word on this clone: Read data end 3 residues before the CDR3 end; the end is taken from the germline J gene. This rearrangement joins TRBV18 to TRBJ2-1; weak D call: TRBD1 (6 bases). The CDR3 is 16 residues long. Germline CDR1 and CDR2: KGHSH and LQKENI. With 0 bases removed from V and 7 bases from J, the gap between germline ends came to 16 bases. The CDR3 DNA, read in part, is TGTGCCAGCTCACCACCGAGGACAGTCCTTGGGAATGAG. This translates into CASSPPRTVLGNE. In full, the CDR3 reads CASSPPRTVLGNEQFF.

Points on this clone: The read stops 3 residues short of the end of the CDR3; the missing end is completed from the germline J gene. V is TRBV18 and J is TRBJ2-5, with TRBD2 identical over 9 bases. With V trimmed by 3 bases and J by 2 bases, 4 bases remained unmatched. Per germline, CDR1 KGHSH and CDR2 LQKENI. This CDR3 is 15 amino acids long. CDR3 amino acids: CASSPGLAQQETQYF. Partial CDR3 DNA: TGTGCCAGCTCACCGGGACTAGCACAACAAGAGACC.

Turning to this clone: The CDR3 goes on 3 residues after the read ends, and that part is filled in from the germline J gene. This chain links TRBV18 with TRBJ2-2; a possible D gene is TRBD2 (6 bases). V lost 3 bases and J 6 bases, leaving 14 bases between the germline ends. The CDR3 has 15 residues. Germline loops: CDR1 KGHSH, CDR2 LQKENI. The CDR3 reads CASSPTGTLPGELFF. CDR3 bases read: TGTGCCAGCTCACCTACGGGGACTCTCCCCGGGGAG.

For this clone: The read falls 3 residues short of the CDR3 end, and the missing part is taken from the germline J gene. The chain is built from TRBV6-2 or TRBV6-3 and TRBJ1-5; the D is unclear. This CDR3 has 12 residues. Trimming shortened V by 6 bases and J by 2 bases, and 5 bases separated the two germline ends. CDR1 is MNHEY and CDR2 is SVGEGT in the germline V gene. The part of the CDR3 DNA that was read is TGTGCCAGCAGACACGGCAATCAGCCC. It is translated as CASRHGNQP. The CDR3 as a whole reads CASRHGNQPQHF.